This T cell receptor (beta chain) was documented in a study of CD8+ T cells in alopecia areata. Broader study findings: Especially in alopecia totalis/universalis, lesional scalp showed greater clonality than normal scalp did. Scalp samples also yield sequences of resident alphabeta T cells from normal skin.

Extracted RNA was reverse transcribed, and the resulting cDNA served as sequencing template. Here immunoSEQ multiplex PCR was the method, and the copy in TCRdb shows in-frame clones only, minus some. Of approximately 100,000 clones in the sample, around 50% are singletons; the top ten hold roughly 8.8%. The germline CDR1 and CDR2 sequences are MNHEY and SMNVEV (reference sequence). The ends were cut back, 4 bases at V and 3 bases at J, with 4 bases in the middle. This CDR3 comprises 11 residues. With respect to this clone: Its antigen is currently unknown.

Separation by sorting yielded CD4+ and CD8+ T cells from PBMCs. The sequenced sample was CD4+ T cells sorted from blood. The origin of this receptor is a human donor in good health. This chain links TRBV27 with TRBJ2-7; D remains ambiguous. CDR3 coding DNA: TGTGCCAGCAGTTCCCGCTACGAGCAGTACTTC. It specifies CASSSRYEQYF.